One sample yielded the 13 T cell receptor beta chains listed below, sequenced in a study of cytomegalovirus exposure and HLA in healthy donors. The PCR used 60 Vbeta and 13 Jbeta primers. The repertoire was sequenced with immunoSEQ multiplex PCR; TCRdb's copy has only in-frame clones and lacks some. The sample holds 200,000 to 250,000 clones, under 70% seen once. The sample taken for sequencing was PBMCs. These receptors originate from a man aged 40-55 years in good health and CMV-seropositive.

This CDR3 is CASSSQGGNTEAFF. The DNA for the CDR3 is TGTGCCAGCAGTTCACAGGGGGGGAACACTGAAGCTTTCTTT. This chain links TRBV9 with TRBJ1-1, with 8 bases lining up with TRBD1. The CDR3 extends over 14 amino acids. After removal of 5 bases from V and 1 base from J, the junction contained 4 bases not matched to a gene. Germline-derived CDR1 and CDR2 are SGDLS and YYNGEE.

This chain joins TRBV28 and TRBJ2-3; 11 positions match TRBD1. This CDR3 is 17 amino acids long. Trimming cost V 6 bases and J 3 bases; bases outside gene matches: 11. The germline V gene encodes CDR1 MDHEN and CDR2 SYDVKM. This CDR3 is CASRRPGTGGGTDTQYF. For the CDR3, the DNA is TGTGCCAGCAGACGTCCCGGGACAGGGGGAGGGACAGATACGCAGTATTTT.

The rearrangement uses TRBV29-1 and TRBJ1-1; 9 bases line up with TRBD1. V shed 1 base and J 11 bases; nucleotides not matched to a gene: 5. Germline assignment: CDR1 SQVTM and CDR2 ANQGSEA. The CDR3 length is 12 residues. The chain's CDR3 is CSVEGPGTGAFF. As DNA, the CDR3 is TGCAGCGTTGAAGGTCCCGGGACAGGGGCTTTCTTT.

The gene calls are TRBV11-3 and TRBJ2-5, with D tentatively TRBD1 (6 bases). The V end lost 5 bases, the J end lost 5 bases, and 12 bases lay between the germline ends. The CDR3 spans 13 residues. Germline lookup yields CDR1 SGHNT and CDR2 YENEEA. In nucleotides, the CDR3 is TGTGCCAGCAGCCAGGACAGCAGCGAGACCCAGTACTTC. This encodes CASSQDSSETQYF. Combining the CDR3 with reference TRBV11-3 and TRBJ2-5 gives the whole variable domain EAGVVQSPRYKIIEKKQPVAFWCNPISGHNTLYWYLQNLGQGPELLIRYENEEAVDDSQLPKDRFSAERLKGVDSTLKIQPAELGDSAVYLCASSQDSSETQYFGPGTRLLVL.

The CDR3 is CASAKAGQGGSEQYF. For the CDR3, the DNA is TGTGCCAGCGCGAAAGCGGGACAGGGAGGAAGCGAGCAGTACTTC. The chain combines TRBV18 with TRBJ2-7, with TRBD1 matching over 9 bases. Trimming removed 8 bases from V and 6 bases from J; junction bases left unmatched: 14. The CDR3 extends over 15 amino acids. Germline-derived CDR1 and CDR2 are KGHSH and LQKENI.

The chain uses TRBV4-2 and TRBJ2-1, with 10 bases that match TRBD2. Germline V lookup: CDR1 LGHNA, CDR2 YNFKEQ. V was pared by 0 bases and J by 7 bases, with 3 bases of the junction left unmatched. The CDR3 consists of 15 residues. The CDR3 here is CASSQDPAGGNEQFF. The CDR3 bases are TGTGCCAGCAGCCAAGATCCAGCGGGGGGGAATGAGCAGTTCTTC.

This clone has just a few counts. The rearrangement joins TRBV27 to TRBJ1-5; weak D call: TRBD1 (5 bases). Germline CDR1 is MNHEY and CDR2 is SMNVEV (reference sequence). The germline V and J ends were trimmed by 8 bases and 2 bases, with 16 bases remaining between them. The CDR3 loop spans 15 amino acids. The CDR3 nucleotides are TGTGCCAGCGGACCCTGGGGAGGGGGCAATCAGCCCCAGCATTTT. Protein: CASGPWGGGNQPQHF.

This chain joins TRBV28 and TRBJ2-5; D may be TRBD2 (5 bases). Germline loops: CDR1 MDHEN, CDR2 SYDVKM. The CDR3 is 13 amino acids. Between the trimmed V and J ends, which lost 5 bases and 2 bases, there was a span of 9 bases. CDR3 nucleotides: TGTGCCAGCAGTACGCGAGGGCAAGAGACCCAGTACTTC. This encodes CASSTRGQETQYF.

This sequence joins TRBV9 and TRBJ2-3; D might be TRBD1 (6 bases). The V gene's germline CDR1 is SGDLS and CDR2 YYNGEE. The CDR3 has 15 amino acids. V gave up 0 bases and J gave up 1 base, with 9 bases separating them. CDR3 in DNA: TGTGCCAGCAGCGTAGCGGCAGGGGGCACAGATACGCAGTATTTT. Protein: CASSVAAGGTDTQYF.

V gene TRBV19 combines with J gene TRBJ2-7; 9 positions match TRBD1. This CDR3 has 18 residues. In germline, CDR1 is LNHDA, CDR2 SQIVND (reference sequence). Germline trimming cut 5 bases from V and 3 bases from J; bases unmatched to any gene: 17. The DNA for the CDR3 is TGTGCCAGTAGTGCAGGACCCACAGGGGGCCTTACCAACTACGAGCAGTACTTC. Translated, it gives CASSAGPTGGLTNYEQYF.

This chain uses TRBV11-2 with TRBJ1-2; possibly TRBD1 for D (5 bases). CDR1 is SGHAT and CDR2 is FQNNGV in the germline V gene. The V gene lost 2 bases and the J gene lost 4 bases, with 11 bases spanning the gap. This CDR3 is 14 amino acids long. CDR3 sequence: CASSLSRGGYGYTF. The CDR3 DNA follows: TGTGCCAGCAGCTTATCGCGGGGGGGCTATGGCTACACCTTC.

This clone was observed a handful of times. The CDR3 bases are TGTGCCAGCAGCTCCCGATCAGGGGGAGGATCACCCCTCCACTTT. It yields the protein CASSSRSGGGSPLHF. V gene TRBV7-2 combines with J gene TRBJ1-6, with TRBD1 matching 7 bases. Germline values: CDR1 SGHTA, CDR2 FQGNSA. V gave up 4 bases and J gave up 10 bases; unmatched junction bases: 10. CDR3 length equals 15 residues.

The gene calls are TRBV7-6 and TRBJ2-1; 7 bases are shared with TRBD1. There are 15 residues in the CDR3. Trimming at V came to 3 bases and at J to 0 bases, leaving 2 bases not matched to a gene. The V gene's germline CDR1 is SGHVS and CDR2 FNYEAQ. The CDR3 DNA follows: TGTGCCAGCAGCTTGGGGACAGACTCCTACAATGAGCAGTTCTTC. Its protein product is CASSLGTDSYNEQFF.